These 7 T cell receptor beta chains originate from one sample sequenced in a study of OX40 agonist ivuxolimab in advanced cancers. Measured with immunoSEQ multiplex PCR; TCRdb has only the in-frame clones, and not every one. Of fewer than 65,000 clones listed, about 80% were seen once; the top ten hold 3% to 5%. This material consisted of CD4+ or CD8+ T cells sorted from blood, taken in a trial of the OX40 agonist ivuxolimab. Receptors originate from an adult with an advanced solid tumor such as melanoma, head and neck, liver or kidney cancer.

This clone showed up just a few times. V usage is TRBV18 and J usage is TRBJ1-1, with no clear D. The CDR3 has 14 residues. The V end lost 2 bases, the J end lost 1 base, and 8 bases lay between the germline ends. Germline loops: CDR1 KGHSH, CDR2 LQKENI. The CDR3 region is CASSPRARNTEAFF. CDR3 coding DNA: TGTGCCAGCTCACCAAGGGCGAGGAACACTGAAGCTTTCTTT.

This clone has just a few counts. The rearrangement joins TRBV9 to TRBJ1-4; maybe TRBD1 (5 bases). The CDR3 totals 19 residues. Germline V gene lookup returns CDR1 SGDLS and CDR2 YYNGEE. The V end lost 0 bases, the J end lost 5 bases, and 23 bases lay between the germline ends. The DNA for the CDR3 is TGTGCCAGCAGCGTAGGATCGGGGGGAATTGTAAGTGTGAATGAAAAACTGTTTTTT. As protein: CASSVGSGGIVSVNEKLFF.

For the CDR3, the DNA is TGCGCCAGCAGCCAAGAAGGTCGGCAGGGTGGTTACACCGGGGAGCTGTTTTTT. Protein sequence: CASSQEGRQGGYTGELFF. The chain has TRBV4-1 and TRBJ2-2; possible D gene TRBD1, 5 bases. V dropped 0 bases and J dropped 3 bases, with 17 bases sitting between them. Germline-derived CDR1 and CDR2 are MGHRA and YSYEKL. This CDR3 comprises 18 residues.

The chain is built from TRBV5-1 and TRBJ2-1, with D possibly TRBD1 on 5 matching bases. The CDR3 contains 15 residues. CDR1 SGHRS and CDR2 YFSETQ come from the germline V gene. Trimming stripped 0 bases from V and 3 bases from J, with 10 bases between. CDR3 DNA: TGCGCCAGCAGCTTGGAGGGGCCCCACTACAATGAGCAGTTCTTC. This codes for CASSLEGPHYNEQFF.

This clone has only a few counts. This chain uses TRBV6-1 with TRBJ1-1; D may be TRBD1 (5 bases). CDR3 size: 12 residues. Germline V gene sequence: CDR1 MNHNS, CDR2 SASEGT. Between the trimmed V and J ends, which lost 6 bases and 4 bases, there was a span of 9 bases. CDR3 DNA: TGTGCCAGCAGCAGGGAGGGCACTGAAGCTTTCTTT. Its protein is CASSREGTEAFF.

J is TRBJ1-5 and V is TRBV6-1; D not resolved. The V end was cut by 2 bases, the J end by 4 bases, with 9 bases between. Per the germline V gene, CDR1 is MNHNS and CDR2 is SASEGT. The CDR3 consists of 14 residues. Written as DNA, the CDR3 is TGTGCCAGCAGTGAATTGGGCCGAAATCAGCCCCAGCATTTT. Translated, it gives CASSELGRNQPQHF.

The gene calls are TRBV5-1 and TRBJ1-4; 11 bases are shared with TRBD1. With V trimmed by 3 bases and J by 7 bases, 14 bases remained unmatched. Germline V gene sequence: CDR1 SGHRS, CDR2 YFSETQ. The CDR3 runs to 18 residues. In DNA form, the CDR3 reads TGCGCCAGCAGCTCAGGATACGGACAGGGGGCGGTGGGTGAAAAACTGTTTTTT. This translates into CASSSGYGQGAVGEKLFF. The whole variable domain, remainder taken from reference TRBV5-1 and TRBJ1-4, is KAGVTQTPRYLIKTRGQQVTLSCSPISGHRSVSWYQQTPGQGLQFLFEYFSETQRNKGNFPGRFSGRQFSNSRSEMNVSTLELGDSALYLCASSSGYGQGAVGEKLFFGSGTQLSVL.